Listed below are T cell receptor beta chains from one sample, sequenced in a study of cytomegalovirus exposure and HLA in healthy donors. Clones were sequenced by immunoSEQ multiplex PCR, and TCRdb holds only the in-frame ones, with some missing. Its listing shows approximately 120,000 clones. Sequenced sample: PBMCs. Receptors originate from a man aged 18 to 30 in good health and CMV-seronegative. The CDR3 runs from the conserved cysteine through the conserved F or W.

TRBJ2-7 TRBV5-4 CASSPPGREDYEQYF
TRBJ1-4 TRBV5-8 CASPRGRRAFNEKLFF
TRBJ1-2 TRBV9 CASSVGAGLSGYTF
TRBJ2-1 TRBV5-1 CASRSGNYNEQFF
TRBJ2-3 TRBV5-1 CASSLAGSGSTDTQYF
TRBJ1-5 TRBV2 CASSRDRGSNQPQHF
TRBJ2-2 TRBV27 CATRRGSQITGELFF
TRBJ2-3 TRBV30 CAWTSKPDTQYF
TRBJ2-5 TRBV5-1 CASSWKDPGTGVRDQYF
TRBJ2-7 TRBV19 CASSARDRRKSYEQYF
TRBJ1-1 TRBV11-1 CASSSMTANTEAFF
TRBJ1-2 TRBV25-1 CASSLANSGGSYGYTF
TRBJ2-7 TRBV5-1 CASSLTSKSGATYEQYF
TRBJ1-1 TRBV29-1 CSAEVGAGTEAFF
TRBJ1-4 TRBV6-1 CASSEGTDNEKLFF
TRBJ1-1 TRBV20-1 CSAHRDTEAFF
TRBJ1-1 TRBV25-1 CASSERGGWGTEAFF
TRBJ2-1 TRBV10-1 CASSVQRENEQFF
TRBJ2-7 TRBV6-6 CASSYFRDRAYEQYF
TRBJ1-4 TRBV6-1 CASSEGTSSEKLFF
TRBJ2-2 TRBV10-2 CASSELAWNTGELFF
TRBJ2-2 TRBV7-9 CASSSVAGGTGELFF
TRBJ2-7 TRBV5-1 CASSLRQVPAYEQYF
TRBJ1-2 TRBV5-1 CASSLDRYGYTF
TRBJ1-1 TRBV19 CASSIVRNTEAFF
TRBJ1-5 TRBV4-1 CASSQGRGSNQPQHF
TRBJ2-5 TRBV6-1 CASSDNRVVETQYF
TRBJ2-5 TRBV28 CASSLAGVTETQYF